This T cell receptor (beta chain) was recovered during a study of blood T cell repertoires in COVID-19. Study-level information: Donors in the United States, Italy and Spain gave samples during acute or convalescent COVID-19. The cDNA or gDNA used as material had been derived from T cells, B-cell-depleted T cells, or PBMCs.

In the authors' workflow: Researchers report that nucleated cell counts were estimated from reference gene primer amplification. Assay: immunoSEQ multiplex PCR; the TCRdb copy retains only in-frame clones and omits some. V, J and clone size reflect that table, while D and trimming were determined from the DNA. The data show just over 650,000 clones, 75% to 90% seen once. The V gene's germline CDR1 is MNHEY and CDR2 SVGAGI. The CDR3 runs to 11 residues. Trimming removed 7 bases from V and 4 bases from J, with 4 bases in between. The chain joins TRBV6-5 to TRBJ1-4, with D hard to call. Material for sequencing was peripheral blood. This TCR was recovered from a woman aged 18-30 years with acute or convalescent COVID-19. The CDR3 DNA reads TGTGCCAGCACCGTTAATGAAAAACTGTTTTTT. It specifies CASTVNEKLFF.